This entry describes one T cell receptor beta chain. The sample originates from a study of cytomegalovirus exposure and HLA in healthy donors. In the study overall: Some 85 million unique TCRs from HLA-typed donors were held in an early data release.

PCR was performed using 60 Vbeta and 13 Jbeta primers. This table comes from immunoSEQ multiplex PCR, and its TCRdb copy is limited to in-frame clones, with some not included. The sample yields more than 85,000 clones, approximately 80% seen once. This CDR3 comprises 15 residues. Germline CDR1 SEHNR, CDR2 FQNEAQ (reference sequence). V was pared by 5 bases and J by 8 bases, with 11 bases of the junction left unmatched. The sequence was collected from a woman aged 55-69 years in good health and CMV-seropositive. Sequencing used PBMCs. The chain links TRBV7-9 to TRBJ2-1; 8 bases fit TRBD2. The CDR3 protein is CASSLSGNRGDEQFF. The CDR3 nucleotides are TGTGCCAGCAGCCTTAGCGGGAATAGGGGTGATGAGCAGTTCTTC. Supplemented by reference TRBV7-9 and TRBJ2-1, the full variable domain reads DTGVSQNPRHKITKRGQNVTFRCDPISEHNRLYWYRQTLGQGPEFLTYFQNEAQLEKSRLLSDRFSAERPKGSFSTLEIQRTEQGDSAMYLCASSLSGNRGDEQFFGPGTRLTVL.